The 14 T cell receptor beta chains below were found in one sample sequenced in a study of control samples from healthy donors and cancer patients. Data came from immunoSEQ multiplex PCR; TCRdb stores just in-frame clones and leaves some out. Here the sample spans under 200,000 clones, around nine tenths being singletons. The sequencing input was blood. The receptors stem from a woman aged 25 to 39 in good health.

The count of this clone is one. The chain is built from TRBV19 and TRBJ1-1; D unresolved. Germline CDR1 is LNHDA and CDR2 is SQIVND (reference sequence). Deletions cut 3 bases from V and 0 bases from J, with 5 bases between. The CDR3 sequence is 13 residues long. The CDR3 loop is CASSIGMNTEAFF. CDR3 nucleotide sequence: TGTGCCAGTAGTATTGGGATGAACACTGAAGCTTTCTTT.

The rearrangement joins TRBV19 to TRBJ2-7; 9 bases are shared with TRBD2. The CDR3 runs to 14 residues. After removal of 3 bases from V and 6 bases from J, the junction contained 6 bases not matched to a gene. Germline CDR1 and CDR2: LNHDA and SQIVND (reference sequence). In DNA form, the CDR3 reads TGTGCCAGTAGTATTCGGCTAGCGGGAATCGAGCAGTACTTC. This encodes CASSIRLAGIEQYF.

The chain joins TRBV18 to TRBJ2-7; D perhaps matches TRBD1 (6 bases). Per germline, CDR1 KGHSH and CDR2 LQKENI. CDR3 length equals 15 residues. Trimming left V 5 bases short and J 1 base short, with 15 bases between. In nucleotides, the CDR3 is TGTGCCAGCTCAGTTGCAGGGGCTCGTTCCTACGAGCAGTACTTC. This encodes CASSVAGARSYEQYF.

J is TRBJ2-2 and V is TRBV24-1; no clear D gene. There are 12 residues in the CDR3. Germline CDR1 reads KGHDR; CDR2 reads SFDVKD. Between the trimmed V and J ends, which lost 4 bases and 5 bases, there was a span of 4 bases. The CDR3 sequence is CATSDVTGELFF. The CDR3 DNA sequence: TGTGCCACCAGTGACGTGACCGGGGAGCTGTTTTTT.

This chain joins TRBV10-1 and TRBJ2-5; 16 positions agree with TRBD2. The trim removed 6 bases at V and 6 bases at J, leaving 13 bases unmatched. CDR3 size: 18 residues. The germline V gene has CDR1 WNHNN and CDR2 SYGVQD (reference sequence). CDR3 bases: TGCGCCAGCAGAGTCCCGGGACTAGCGGGAGGGCCCCCCAAGACCCAGTACTTC. The encoded protein is CASRVPGLAGGPPKTQYF.

The chain couples TRBV7-9 to TRBJ2-3, with D perhaps matching TRBD1 (5 bases). The CDR3 is made up of 13 amino acids. The germline CDR1 and CDR2 sequences are SEHNR and FQNEAQ (reference sequence). V lost 5 bases and J 3 bases, leaving 9 bases between the germline ends. The DNA of the CDR3 is TGTGCCAGCAGCCCTACAGGAACAGATACGCAGTATTTT. Encoded protein: CASSPTGTDTQYF.

The chain carries TRBV10-3 and TRBJ2-7; the match to TRBD1 covers 7 bases. Germline trimming cut 3 bases from V and 2 bases from J; bases unmatched to any gene: 16. Germline V gene data show CDR1 as ENHRY and CDR2 as SYGVKD. The CDR3 consists of 18 residues. CDR3 sequence (DNA): TGTGCCATCAGTGAAGCCACAAGCCCAGGGACAGTAACCTACGAGCAGTACTTC. Translating it yields CAISEATSPGTVTYEQYF.

This sequence joins TRBV28 and TRBJ1-1; D is ambiguous. Trimming removed 5 bases from V and 7 bases from J, with 8 bases in between. This CDR3 is built from 11 residues. The germline CDR1 and CDR2 sequences are MDHEN and SYDVKM. CDR3 in amino acids: CASSLHLEAFF. DNA of the CDR3: TGTGCCAGCAGTCTCCACCTTGAAGCTTTCTTT.

The chain is built from TRBV18 and TRBJ1-2; D is ambiguous. Trimming removed 6 bases from V and 1 base from J, with 24 bases in between. The CDR3 loop spans 18 amino acids. Germline-derived CDR1 and CDR2 are KGHSH and LQKENI. In DNA form, the CDR3 reads TGTGCCAGCTCTCTCCGACCGGGCCAACAAGTAGATAACTATGGCTACACCTTC. Its protein product is CASSLRPGQQVDNYGYTF.

V gene TRBV7-9 combines with J gene TRBJ2-3; maybe TRBD1 (6 bases). The V gene's germline CDR1 is SEHNR and CDR2 FQNEAQ (reference sequence). V dropped 2 bases and J dropped 4 bases, with 10 bases sitting between them. This CDR3 region has 14 residues. In nucleotides, the CDR3 is TGTGCCAGCAGCTTATTTTCAGGGGCAGATACGCAGTATTTT. Protein sequence: CASSLFSGADTQYF.

The rearrangement links TRBV9 to TRBJ1-3; the match to TRBD1 covers 10 bases. The CDR3 is 17 residues long. CDR1 SGDLS and CDR2 YYNGEE come from the germline V gene. Trimming at V came to 4 bases and at J to 3 bases, leaving 10 bases not matched to a gene. The CDR3 nucleotides read TGTGCCAGCAGCTCCATTGGGACAGGGGTAGGTGGAAACACCATATATTTT. Amino acid sequence: CASSSIGTGVGGNTIYF.

The chain joins TRBV29-1 to TRBJ2-7; D may be TRBD2 (5 bases). V lost 4 bases and J lost 0, with 13 bases in between. The CDR3 has 14 amino acids. Germline CDR1 is SQVTM and CDR2 is ANQGSEA. CDR3 protein: CSVALSRGSYEQYF. The CDR3 DNA follows: TGCAGCGTTGCACTATCCCGGGGCTCCTACGAGCAGTACTTC.

The gene calls are TRBV2 and TRBJ2-5, with 11 positions matching TRBD1. J gave up 5 bases and V 10 bases, and 6 bases lay outside the gene matches. There are 13 residues in the CDR3. Per germline, CDR1 SNHLY and CDR2 FYNNEI. The CDR3 spells CATGQGALETQYF. CDR3 DNA: TGTGCCACAGGACAGGGGGCCTTGGAGACCCAGTACTTC.

The chain uses TRBV7-2 and TRBJ2-7; no clear D gene. Germline-derived CDR1 and CDR2 are SGHTA and FQGNSA. The CDR3 is made up of 14 amino acids. With 3 bases removed from V and 4 bases from J, the gap between germline ends came to 13 bases. CDR3 sequence (DNA): TGTGCCAGCAGCTTCCAGCGAGTTTCTTACGAGCAGTACTTC. This sequence encodes CASSFQRVSYEQYF.